This TCR beta chain was observed in a study of identical twins' blood T cells. Whole-study context: Around 50 million reads covered roughly 6 alpha-chain and roughly 6 beta-chain libraries.

This clonotype was observed once. Its antigen is still unknown. Findings and caveats of the study: Even for out-of-frame TCRbeta, twins reportedly shared V gene usage much more than unrelated donors.

Reared together, all three twin pairs probably met the same infectious agents and vaccines. Germline lookup yields CDR1 WSHSY and CDR2 SAAADI. Trimming removed 9 bases at V and 1 base at J, with 12 bases between. The CDR3 covers 13 residues. TCRdb reprocessed the 5' RACE reads with MiXCR, giving one entry per CDR3 protein. Here the sample spans hundreds of thousands of distinct CDR3 sequences, more than 25% being singletons. The rearrangement uses TRBV10-2 and TRBJ1-1; D is possibly TRBD1 (6 bases). The TCR sequence derives from a woman aged 18-55 years in good health. The sample taken for sequencing was PBMCs. For the CDR3, the DNA is TGCGCCAGTTACAGGGACCCGAACACTGAAGCTTTCTTT. Its protein is CASYRDPNTEAFF.